Listed here are 4 T cell receptor beta chains from one sample, sequenced in a study of CD8 T cells in Susac syndrome. RNA, at roughly 0.5 to 1 ug, was reverse transcribed with random hexamers. TCRdb reanalysed the immunoSEQ multiplex PCR reads using MiXCR and keeps one entry per CDR3 protein. The sample consists of about 150,000 distinct CDR3 sequences, about 95% of them appearing once. Sequencing used CD4+ T cells from PBMCs. These receptors originate from a human donor with multiple sclerosis.

V is TRBV20-1 and J is TRBJ2-7, with 7 bases lining up with TRBD1. Germline CDR1 and CDR2: DFQATT and SNEGSKA (reference sequence). Germline trimming cut 5 bases from V and 0 bases from J; bases unmatched to any gene: 4. CDR3 length: 13 amino acids. The CDR3 DNA reads as TGCAGTGCTCCCGGGACAGACTCCTACGAGCAGTACTTC. It codes for CSAPGTDSYEQYF.

This chain links TRBV14 with TRBJ2-7; D is unresolved. The CDR3 is 13 amino acids. Germline CDR1 and CDR2: SGHDN and FVKESK. With 4 bases removed from V and 9 bases from J, the gap between germline ends came to 16 bases. This CDR3 is CASSPGLNPGQYF. CDR3 sequence (DNA): TGTGCCAGCAGCCCCGGGCTGAACCCAGGGCAGTACTTC.

The rearrangement joins TRBV5-1 to TRBJ1-1; D may be TRBD1 (5 bases). Trimming shortened V by 4 bases and J by 0 bases, and 16 bases separated the two germline ends. CDR1 is SGHRS and CDR2 is YFSETQ in the germline V gene. The CDR3 consists of 16 residues. CDR3 coding DNA: TGCGCCAGCAGCAAGGACACGCCAAAGGTGAACACTGAAGCTTTCTTT. Translation: CASSKDTPKVNTEAFF.

The V gene is TRBV5-5, the J gene TRBJ1-1, with D uncertain. V was pared by 1 base and J by 1 base, with 8 bases between. Germline CDR1 and CDR2: SGHKS and YYEKEE (reference sequence). This CDR3 comprises 14 residues. The CDR3 sequence is CASSLIGGNTEAFF. DNA for the CDR3: TGTGCCAGCAGCTTGATAGGAGGGAACACTGAAGCTTTCTTT.